What follows is one T cell receptor beta chain and its context. As yet, its antigen is unknown. This sample is part of a study of cytomegalovirus exposure and HLA in healthy donors. Turning to the study itself: Around 85 million unique TCR sequences came from HLA-typed donors in an early release.

PCR used 60 Vbeta primers and 13 Jbeta primers. Data came from immunoSEQ multiplex PCR; TCRdb stores just in-frame clones and leaves some out. The sample contains 150,000 to 200,000 clones, 80% to 90% of which appear only once. The study's findings and limits: HLA alleles were associated with 15,000 to 20,000 TCR beta sequences in a later analysis at 0.05 false discovery rate. With high specificity and sensitivity, the classifier reportedly diagnosed cytomegalovirus status. Across all donors, roughly uniform sequencing depth was an assumption of the presence/absence analyses.

Germline assignment: CDR1 SEHNR and CDR2 FQNEAQ (reference sequence). The CDR3 covers 15 residues. The J segment lost 2 bases and the V segment lost 3 bases, leaving 2 bases of the junction unmatched. The receptor's source is a man younger than 35 in good health and CMV-seropositive. Sequenced sample: PBMCs. The V and J genes are TRBV7-9 and TRBJ2-3, with 10 bases matching TRBD1. The CDR3 loop is CASSLGQGITDTQYF. The CDR3, as DNA: TGTGCCAGCAGCTTGGGACAGGGGATCACAGATACGCAGTATTTT.